The next 31 T cell receptor beta chains were all read from a single sample in a study of identical twins. TCRdb redid the calling of the 5' RACE reads with MiXCR, one entry per CDR3 protein. This table holds hundreds of thousands of distinct CDR3 sequences, approximately 9% found once. The sample was also linked to a second study, of yellow fever vaccine responses in identical twins.

The sequenced sample was PBMCs. The receptors were sampled from a woman aged 18 to 35 in good health.

This clonotype was found a few times. The DNA of the CDR3 is TGCGCCAGCAGCCCCCTTGGCGTCTCTGGAAACACCATATATTTT. Protein: CASSPLGVSGNTIYF. The chain links TRBV5-1 to TRBJ1-3; D unresolved. Deletions cut 4 bases from V and 0 bases from J, with 11 bases between. CDR1 is SGHRS, CDR2 YFSETQ, per germline. The CDR3 is 15 residues long.

The gene calls are TRBV27 and TRBJ2-7; D is ambiguous. Trimming stripped 6 bases from V and 0 bases from J, with 6 bases between. Germline CDR1 and CDR2: MNHEY and SMNVEV (reference sequence). This CDR3 region has 12 residues. The CDR3 is CASRDHSYEQYF. The CDR3 DNA sequence: TGTGCCAGCAGGGACCACTCCTACGAGCAGTACTTC.

As concerns this clonotype: This may stem from a read error, because a much larger clone lies one nucleotide away. The chain is built from TRBV3-1 and TRBJ2-2; TRBD2 agrees at 8 bases. The CDR3 sequence is 15 residues long. J lost 5 bases, V lost 4 bases, and 6 bases had no gene match. The germline V gene encodes CDR1 LGHDT and CDR2 YNNKEL (reference sequence). For the CDR3, the DNA is TGTGCCAGCAGCCGGTCAACTAGCGGAACCGGGGAGCTGTTTTTT. Encoded protein: CASSRSTSGTGELFF.

This clonotype has a handful of counts. The chain couples TRBV12-3 or TRBV12-4 to TRBJ2-5; 8 bases are a match to TRBD2. The CDR3 is 20 residues long. Unmatched junction bases numbered 21, after V lost 6 bases and J lost 0 bases. CDR3: CASSSSGGLVLLEYQETQYF. The CDR3, as DNA: TGTGCCAGCAGCTCCTCTGGGGGACTAGTATTGCTTGAGTACCAAGAGACCCAGTACTTC.

V and J are TRBV5-1 and TRBJ2-5, with 9 bases identical to TRBD2. V gave up 1 base and J gave up 5 bases; unmatched junction bases: 6. The CDR3 spans 15 residues. Germline lookup yields CDR1 SGHRS and CDR2 YFSETQ. CDR3 loop: CASSLWRGGRETQYF. CDR3 nucleotide sequence: TGCGCCAGCAGCTTGTGGCGGGGGGGCCGGGAGACCCAGTACTTC.

This chain links TRBV27 with TRBJ2-7, with TRBD1 as a possible D gene (6 bases). Germline V gene sequence: CDR1 MNHEY, CDR2 SMNVEV (reference sequence). V lost 3 bases to trimming and J lost 4 bases, with 16 bases between them. CDR3 size: 15 residues. The DNA of the CDR3 is TGTGCCAGCAGTTTGACGCCAGGGGTCGGGTACGAGCAGTACTTC. This translates into CASSLTPGVGYEQYF.

This rearrangement joins TRBV4-1 to TRBJ2-3; D not certain. CDR3 size: 13 residues. The germline gives CDR1 MGHRA, CDR2 YSYEKL. V was pared by 1 base and J by 6 bases, with 8 bases between. The CDR3 sequence is CASSQALWDTQYF. The CDR3 bases are TGCGCCAGCAGCCAAGCCCTCTGGGATACGCAGTATTTT.

This clonotype was detected a few times. The chain joins TRBV28 to TRBJ2-2; 7 nucleotides align to TRBD2. Germline trimming cut 1 base from V and 2 bases from J; bases unmatched to any gene: 10. The CDR3 totals 18 residues. In germline, CDR1 is MDHEN, CDR2 SYDVKM. The CDR3 loop reads CASSLYPPSGPNTGELFF. The CDR3 DNA is TGTGCCAGCAGTTTATACCCGCCTAGCGGCCCAAACACCGGGGAGCTGTTTTTT. Together with reference TRBV28 and TRBJ2-2, the CDR3 gives the full variable domain: DVKVTQSSRYLVKRTGEKVFLECVQDMDHENMFWYRQDPGLGLRLIYFSYDVKMKEKGDIPEGYSVSREKKERFSLILESASTNQTSMYLCASSLYPPSGPNTGELFFGEGSRLTVL.

This clonotype has just a few counts. The chain is built from TRBV20-1 and TRBJ1-2; TRBD1 might be the D (6 bases). Trimming took off 8 bases at V and 7 bases at J, with 20 bases between the two ends. Looked up from germline, CDR1 is DFQATT and CDR2 is SNEGSKA (reference sequence). There are 13 residues in the CDR3. Here the CDR3 reads CSPDRTVTSGYTF. The CDR3 nucleotides read TGCAGTCCCGACCGGACAGTAACTTCTGGCTACACCTTC.

The genes are TRBV2 and TRBJ2-3; TRBD2 aligns across 12 bases. The ends lost 8 bases at V and 4 bases at J; junction bases unmatched: 7. Germline V gene sequence: CDR1 SNHLY, CDR2 FYNNEI. The CDR3 has 15 residues. CDR3: CASPLAGGQSDTQYF. The CDR3 DNA is TGTGCCAGCCCCCTAGCGGGGGGGCAATCAGATACGCAGTATTTT.

This clonotype was seen more than once but under ten times. The genes are TRBV6-2 or TRBV6-3 and TRBJ1-4; D gene ambiguous. Germline lookup yields CDR1 MNHEY and CDR2 SVGEGT. Trimming left V 6 bases short and J 8 bases short, with 16 bases between. The CDR3 is 14 residues long. The CDR3 DNA follows: TGTGCCAGCAGCCCATCGGGCCGTCAGGAAAAACTGTTTTTT. This translates into CASSPSGRQEKLFF.

In its sample, this clonotype was seen many times. J is TRBJ1-4 and V is TRBV7-9; tentative D call: TRBD1 (5 bases). Germline CDR1 reads SEHNR; CDR2 reads FQNEAQ (reference sequence). Trimming took 5 bases from V and 9 from J, leaving 13 bases between them. The CDR3 extends over 13 amino acids. As DNA, the CDR3 is TGTGCCAGCAGCCTCGGGCAGGGTAAAAAACTGTTTTTT. Amino acids: CASSLGQGKKLFF.

This clonotype was recorded many times. The rearrangement uses TRBV15 and TRBJ2-2; D remains ambiguous. The CDR3 contains 17 residues. Germline loops: CDR1 LNHNV, CDR2 YYDKDF (reference sequence). The ends were cut back, 4 bases at V and 2 bases at J, with 17 bases in the middle. The CDR3, as DNA: TGTGCCACCAGCATTCCCTGGAGTAATGGCAACACCGGGGAGCTGTTTTTT. Translation gives CATSIPWSNGNTGELFF.

This clonotype has just a few counts. The chain has TRBV10-3 and TRBJ1-1; 7 bases are a match to TRBD1. This CDR3 has 15 residues. Germline CDR1 is ENHRY and CDR2 is SYGVKD. J gave up 5 bases and V 3 bases, and 9 bases lay outside the gene matches. CDR3 sequence reads: CAISDLFLQGTEAFF. CDR3 coding DNA: TGTGCCATCAGTGATTTGTTCCTACAGGGGACTGAAGCTTTCTTT.

V gene TRBV21-1 combines with J gene TRBJ2-7. TRBV21-1 is recorded as a pseudogene. The CDR3 runs to 13 residues. CDR3 in amino acids: CASSKGAENEQYF. In DNA form, the CDR3 reads TGTGCCAGCAGCAAAGGGGCAGAGAACGAGCAGTACTTC.

This clonotype was detected many times. The CDR3 DNA is TGCGCCAGCAGTGAGGCAGGGGGTACCGGGGAGCTGTTTTTT. It yields the protein CASSEAGGTGELFF. V is TRBV10-1 and J is TRBJ2-2; 7 bases line up with TRBD1. Germline loops: CDR1 WNHNN, CDR2 SYGVQD (reference sequence). There are 14 residues in the CDR3. V trimming: 2 bases; J trimming: 5 bases; junction bases outside the gene matches: 2.

In its sample, this clonotype was seen a few times. The chain combines TRBV12-5 with TRBJ2-7; the D is unclear. This CDR3 region has 13 residues. Germline CDR1 and CDR2: LGHNT and FRNRAP. The germline V and J ends were trimmed by 5 bases and 3 bases, with 11 bases remaining between them. CDR3 nucleotide sequence: TGTGCTAGTGGTCATTCGACGGGCTACGAGCAGTACTTC. Translation gives CASGHSTGYEQYF.

This clonotype has a single count. V and J are TRBV28 and TRBJ2-7; D ambiguous. The germline V gene has CDR1 MDHEN and CDR2 SYDVKM. CDR3 length equals 15 residues. V gave up 2 bases and J gave up 6 bases, with 17 bases separating them. CDR3: CASSLALGSQGEQYF. CDR3 nucleotides: TGTGCCAGCAGTTTAGCCCTGGGGTCCCAAGGCGAGCAGTACTTC.

For the CDR3, the DNA is TGTGCCAGCAGTGAAGGGAGCGGGACCTTAGATGAGCAGTTCTTC. Translated: CASSEGSGTLDEQFF. The chain is built from TRBV2 and TRBJ2-1; 7 nucleotides agree with TRBD2. CDR1 is SNHLY, CDR2 FYNNEI, per germline. The junction had 8 bases not matched to a gene; V was cut back by 1 base and J by 8 bases. The CDR3 has 15 residues.

This clonotype showed up many times. The chain joins TRBV29-1 to TRBJ1-1, with D unclear. Germline V gene data show CDR1 as SQVTM and CDR2 as ANQGSEA. The CDR3 length is 15 residues. The V and J ends lost 0 bases and 11 bases respectively, with 22 bases between them. CDR3 residues: CSVEDLEAPTVGAFF. In DNA form, the CDR3 reads TGCAGCGTTGAAGATTTGGAAGCCCCTACTGTAGGGGCTTTCTTT.

This clonotype came up a few times. The chain combines TRBV14 with TRBJ2-3; D is unresolved. Germline assignment: CDR1 SGHDN and CDR2 FVKESK. The CDR3 runs to 17 residues. V was clipped by 2 bases and J by 2 bases, with 17 bases between them. As DNA, the CDR3 is TGTGCCAGCAGCCAAAGGTCGGCGATCCCGAACACAGATACGCAGTATTTT. Its translation is CASSQRSAIPNTDTQYF.

The gene calls are TRBV11-1 and TRBJ2-7; 14 bases fit TRBD2. V shed 5 bases, J shed 5 bases, and the junction held 11 bases outside the gene matches. This CDR3 has 17 residues. CDR1 and CDR2 (germline): SGHAT, FQDESV (reference sequence). CDR3 DNA: TGTGCCAGCAGCCCCCGACTAGCGGGAGGGCCCACCCACGAGCAGTACTTC. Translation: CASSPRLAGGPTHEQYF.

This clonotype was observed a handful of times. J is TRBJ2-7 and V is TRBV20-1; TRBD1 or TRBD2 may be the D gene (5 bases each). Germline values: CDR1 DFQATT, CDR2 SNEGSKA (reference sequence). V lost 0 bases to trimming and J lost 2 bases, with 11 bases between them. The CDR3 loop spans 14 amino acids. In nucleotides, the CDR3 is TGCAGTGCTAGAGATGAGGGGATGACCTACGAGCAGTACTTC. It codes for CSARDEGMTYEQYF.

This clonotype has only a few counts. The gene calls are TRBV12-3 or TRBV12-4 and TRBJ2-7; 8 bases line up with TRBD1. V shed 7 bases and J 6 bases; nucleotides not matched to a gene: 11. This CDR3 is built from 14 residues. The CDR3 nucleotides are TGTGCCAGCAAGCTAGGGGGGACAGGTGGCGAGCAGTACTTC. Amino acids: CASKLGGTGGEQYF.

This clonotype was seen repeatedly, ten times or more. CDR3 in amino acids: CASSWGNQETQYF. The CDR3 region has the DNA TGTGCCAGCAGTTGGGGTAACCAAGAGACCCAGTACTTC. The chain links TRBV12-3 or TRBV12-4 to TRBJ2-5; unclear D gene. This CDR3 contains 13 residues. V dropped 4 bases and J dropped 0 bases, with 6 bases sitting between them.

This clonotype was found a few times. The CDR3 DNA follows: TGCAGTGCGGCGGGACCTCCATCCTACGAGCAGTACTTC. It translates to CSAAGPPSYEQYF. V usage is TRBV20-1 and J usage is TRBJ2-7; tentative D call: TRBD2 (6 bases). V gave up 6 bases and J gave up 1 base, with 13 bases separating them. This CDR3 has 13 residues. CDR1 and CDR2 from the germline V gene are DFQATT and SNEGSKA (reference sequence).

This clonotype was observed at least ten times. The chain uses TRBV7-2 and TRBJ2-2, with 10 bases fitting TRBD2. The J segment lost 3 bases and the V segment lost 2 bases, leaving 6 bases of the junction unmatched. CDR3 length equals 17 residues. Germline CDR1 is SGHTA and CDR2 is FQGNSA. The CDR3 here is CASSLLAGVGHTGELFF. The CDR3 nucleotides are TGTGCCAGCAGCTTACTAGCGGGAGTGGGCCACACCGGGGAGCTGTTTTTT. Based on the CDR3 plus reference TRBV7-2 and TRBJ2-2, the full variable domain is GAGVSQSPSNKVTEKGKDVELRCDPISGHTALYWYRQSLGQGLEFLIYFQGNSAPDKSGLPSDRFSAERTGGSVSTLTIQRTQQEDSAVYLCASSLLAGVGHTGELFFGEGSRLTVL.

The chain couples TRBV7-8 to TRBJ2-1; TRBD2 matches 12 bases. This CDR3 has 16 residues. The V gene's germline CDR1 is SGHVS and CDR2 FQNEAQ. Germline trimming cut 5 bases from V and 8 bases from J; bases unmatched to any gene: 10. CDR3 nucleotides: TGTGCCAGCAGCAAACTAGCGGGGGGCCTGGGGGATGAGCAGTTCTTC. Residues: CASSKLAGGLGDEQFF.

V gene TRBV4-2 combines with J gene TRBJ2-1; 7 bases are shared with TRBD2. The CDR3 has 15 amino acids. After removal of 4 bases from V and 1 base from J, the junction contained 4 bases not matched to a gene. Germline CDR1 and CDR2: LGHNA and YNFKEQ. CDR3 in amino acids: CASSRPAGSYNEQFF. In DNA, the CDR3 is TGTGCCAGCAGCCGCCCAGCGGGATCCTACAATGAGCAGTTCTTC.

At least ten counts were recorded for this clonotype. CDR3 in DNA: TGTGCCAGCAGCCCTAGCGGGAACTCCTACGAGCAGTACTTC. This gives the protein CASSPSGNSYEQYF. The chain is built from TRBV5-6 and TRBJ2-7, with 9 bases fitting TRBD2. CDR3 length equals 14 residues. The germline CDR1 and CDR2 sequences are SGHDT and YYEEEE. The junction had 2 bases not matched to a gene; V was cut back by 4 bases and J by 0 bases.

The chain recombines TRBV6-2 or TRBV6-3 with TRBJ2-7; TRBD2 matches at 9 bases. J lost 5 bases, V lost 5 bases, and 7 bases had no gene match. From germline, CDR1 is MNHEY and CDR2 SVGEGT. This CDR3 has 14 amino acids. The CDR3 spells CASSLSGSGDEQYF. CDR3 sequence (DNA): TGTGCCAGCAGTCTTAGCGGGAGCGGGGACGAGCAGTACTTC.